This TCR beta chain came from a study of blood T cells in healthy people across ages. The V end was cut by 1 base, the J end by 2 bases, with 11 bases between. The CDR3 contains 15 residues. Germline CDR1 reads DFQATT; CDR2 reads SNEGSKA (reference sequence). This clonotype was counted only a few times. As yet, its antigen is unknown. Then a second PCR, running roughly 7 to 11 cycles, was carried out with a sample-barcoded 5' primer and a J-beta primer mix. TCRdb called the 5' RACE reads again in MiXCR, with one record for every CDR3 protein. The sample yields 850,000 to 950,000 distinct CDR3 sequences, about 30% seen once. The study, taken as a whole, reports: TCR beta diversity was tightly associated with the proportion of naive T cells.

The chain is built from TRBV20-1 and TRBJ2-2; D may be TRBD1 (5 bases). The sequence was obtained from a woman at least 80 years old in good health. Specimen: blood. In DNA form, the CDR3 reads TGCAGTGCTAGAGGTAGCAGGGCAAACACCGGGGAGCTGTTTTTT. Protein sequence: CSARGSRANTGELFF.